The 32 T cell receptor beta chains listed next were all sequenced from one sample in a study of cytomegalovirus exposure and HLA in healthy donors (TCRdb year 2017). The method behind the library was the immunoSEQ multiplex PCR assay. The multiplex PCR relied on a mix of 60 forward primers for TCR Vbeta segments and 13 reverse primers for TCR Jbeta segments. The immuneACCESS repertoire file appears here via TCRdb, limited to in-frame rearrangements. These files lack a portion of the clones; in checked studies, under half of the deficit traces to unresolved V genes, and the cause of the others is not known. Present in this sample are some 150,000 clones, 70% to 80% of which were seen just once. The top ten constitute under 2.5% of the sample. Sequencing was done on a sample of PBMCs. The receptors derive from a man between 40 and 49 years old in good health and CMV-seronegative.

The chain links TRBV28 to TRBJ2-1; 9 bases are shared with TRBD2. There are 14 residues in the CDR3. Germline trimming cut 6 bases from V and 6 bases from J; bases unmatched to any gene: 6. CDR1 and CDR2 from the germline V gene are MDHEN and SYDVKM. DNA of the CDR3: TGTGCCAGCAGAGGTCTAGCGGGATTCAATGAGCAGTTCTTC. Protein: CASRGLAGFNEQFF. Variable domain in full (rest from reference TRBV28 and TRBJ2-1): DVKVTQSSRYLVKRTGEKVFLECVQDMDHENMFWYRQDPGLGLRLIYFSYDVKMKEKGDIPEGYSVSREKKERFSLILESASTNQTSMYLCASRGLAGFNEQFFGPGTRLTVL.

J is TRBJ2-5 and V is TRBV28; 7 nucleotides line up with TRBD2. The J call may be incorrect, as the DNA end agrees better with TRBJ2-7. The CDR3 consists of 14 residues. Germline V lookup: CDR1 MDHEN, CDR2 SYDVKM. The CDR3 sequence: CATFFPGGTYEQYF. CDR3 DNA: TGTGCCACATTTTTTCCGGGAGGAACCTACGAGCAGTACTTC.

This clone showed up just once. V gene TRBV29-1 combines with J gene TRBJ1-2; D remains unclear. The CDR3 is made up of 14 amino acids. The germline V gene has CDR1 SQVTM and CDR2 ANQGSEA. Trimming took off 3 bases at V and 5 bases at J, with 16 bases between the two ends. CDR3 sequence reads: CSVESGTSRYGYTF. The CDR3 region has the DNA TGCAGCGTTGAGTCCGGAACCTCTAGGTATGGCTACACCTTC.

The chain has TRBV11-2 and TRBJ2-7; D unresolved. The CDR3 runs to 13 residues. Germline values: CDR1 SGHAT, CDR2 FQNNGV. Trimming removed 3 bases from V and 3 bases from J, with 9 bases in between. The CDR3 spells CASSFYPFYEQYF. CDR3 nucleotide sequence: TGTGCCAGCAGCTTTTATCCTTTCTACGAGCAGTACTTC.

V and J are TRBV7-6 and TRBJ2-1, with TRBD1 as a possible D gene (6 bases). There are 14 residues in the CDR3. Trimming pared 1 base from V and 2 bases from J, leaving 6 bases between. Germline V gives CDR1 SGHVS, CDR2 FNYEAQ. The DNA for the CDR3 is TGTGCCAGCAGCTTAGGGACAGCCTACAATGAGCAGTTCTTC. It is translated as CASSLGTAYNEQFF. Combining the CDR3 with reference TRBV7-6 and TRBJ2-1 gives the whole variable domain GAGVSQSPRYKVTKRGQDVALRCDPISGHVSLYWYRQALGQGPEFLTYFNYEAQQDKSGLPNDRFSAERPEGSISTLTIQRTEQRDSAMYRCASSLGTAYNEQFFGPGTRLTVL.

The J gene is TRBJ2-2, the V gene TRBV6-5; 9 bases align to TRBD1. V lost 7 bases, J lost 1 base, and 1 base stayed unmatched. Germline CDR1 MNHEY, CDR2 SVGAGI. CDR3 length equals 14 residues. CDR3 amino acids: CASKGQGNTGELFF. The CDR3 DNA sequence: TGTGCCAGCAAGGGACAGGGGAACACCGGGGAGCTGTTTTTT.

The chain is built from TRBV5-6 and TRBJ2-7; D unresolved. The CDR3 length is 13 residues. Germline-derived CDR1 and CDR2 are SGHDT and YYEEEE. V dropped 2 bases and J dropped 0 bases, with 6 bases sitting between them. The CDR3 reads CASSFLSSYEQYF. The CDR3 DNA follows: TGTGCCAGCAGCTTTCTTTCCTCCTACGAGCAGTACTTC.

The rearrangement uses TRBV28 and TRBJ2-2; 7 bases are a match to TRBD1. This CDR3 spans 16 amino acids. Germline values: CDR1 MDHEN, CDR2 SYDVKM. J was trimmed by 1 base and V by 4 bases; bases with no gene match: 6. CDR3 residues: CASSYPGTVNTGELFF. CDR3 nucleotide sequence: TGTGCCAGCAGTTACCCCGGGACAGTGAACACCGGGGAGCTGTTTTTT.

The V gene is TRBV11-2, the J gene TRBJ1-1; D remains unclear. This CDR3 has 15 amino acids. Deletions cut 0 bases from V and 7 bases from J, with 15 bases between. In germline, CDR1 is SGHAT, CDR2 FQNNGV. CDR3 sequence: CASSLDRGPPGEAFF. CDR3 nucleotide sequence: TGTGCCAGCAGCTTAGATCGGGGTCCTCCTGGTGAAGCTTTCTTT.

The CDR3 reads CSVDPSEGYGYTF. CDR3 nucleotides: TGCAGCGTTGACCCTTCTGAGGGATATGGCTACACCTTC. The chain combines TRBV29-1 with TRBJ1-2; unclear D gene. In germline, CDR1 is SQVTM, CDR2 ANQGSEA. The CDR3 extends over 13 amino acids. V gave up 3 bases and J gave up 5 bases, with 13 bases separating them.

The rearrangement joins TRBV6-1 to TRBJ2-1; TRBD2 aligns across 7 bases. This CDR3 spans 15 amino acids. Germline V lookup: CDR1 MNHNS, CDR2 SASEGT. V gave up 2 bases and J gave up 6 bases; unmatched junction bases: 7. CDR3 DNA sequence: TGTGCCAGCAGTGAATTTGCGGGAGTCACCAATGAGCAGTTCTTC. Its translation: CASSEFAGVTNEQFF.

Comment on this clone: One junction end disagrees with the germline gene, perhaps due to a read error. This chain links TRBV18 with TRBJ2-6, with D maybe TRBD1 (5 bases). Per the germline V gene, CDR1 is KGHSH and CDR2 is LQKENI. The CDR3 spans 13 residues. The CDR3 region is CATTASGANGLTF. DNA for the CDR3: TGTGCCACCACCGCCTCTGGGGCCAACGGCCTGACTTTC.

The genes are TRBV6-5 and TRBJ2-5; weak D call: TRBD1 (6 bases). The V end was cut by 6 bases, the J end by 4 bases, with 15 bases between. Germline assignment: CDR1 MNHEY and CDR2 SVGAGI. This CDR3 has 14 amino acids. The CDR3 reads CASSPGQLGETQYF. The CDR3 nucleotides are TGTGCCAGCAGCCCGGGACAACTAGGAGAGACCCAGTACTTC.

V and J are TRBV2 and TRBJ1-1; D is perhaps TRBD1 (6 bases). The CDR3 consists of 14 residues. V lost 3 bases and J lost 6, with 14 bases in between. From germline, CDR1 is SNHLY and CDR2 FYNNEI. The CDR3 loop is CASSDAGATAEAFF. The CDR3 DNA reads as TGTGCCAGCAGTGATGCAGGGGCGACAGCTGAAGCTTTCTTT.

V and J are TRBV4-1 and TRBJ2-7; perhaps TRBD1 as D (5 bases). This CDR3 contains 16 residues. From germline, CDR1 is MGHRA and CDR2 YSYEKL. V lost 4 bases and J 0 bases, leaving 16 bases between the germline ends. CDR3 nucleotides: TGCGCCAGCAGCCCCCCAGGTGGGCAGGGCTCCTACGAGCAGTACTTC. Its translation is CASSPPGGQGSYEQYF.

This clone was recorded a few times. The chain has TRBV7-2 and TRBJ1-1, with a weak D call TRBD1 (5 bases). The CDR3 has 15 residues. The ends were cut back, 4 bases at V and 3 bases at J, with 15 bases in the middle. Germline CDR1 is SGHTA and CDR2 is FQGNSA. Here the CDR3 reads CASSSGWGGYTEAFF. The CDR3 bases are TGTGCCAGCAGCTCAGGTTGGGGGGGTTACACTGAAGCTTTCTTT.

V is TRBV6-5 and J is TRBJ2-7; TRBD2 matches at 10 bases. The ends lost 5 bases at V and 2 bases at J; junction bases unmatched: 3. The length of the CDR3 is 14 residues. Per the germline V gene, CDR1 is MNHEY and CDR2 is SVGAGI. The CDR3 DNA follows: TGTGCCAGCAGTCAGCTAGCGGGAGCCTACGAGCAGTACTTC. This codes for CASSQLAGAYEQYF.

The chain combines TRBV2 with TRBJ2-3; D may be TRBD2 (6 bases). This CDR3 contains 13 residues. Germline-derived CDR1 and CDR2 are SNHLY and FYNNEI. V gave up 9 bases and J gave up 2 bases, with 12 bases separating them. CDR3 DNA sequence: TGTGCCAGAGACGGGAGCGACACAGATACGCAGTATTTT. Translation: CARDGSDTDTQYF.

The rearrangement uses TRBV7-2 and TRBJ1-5, with 7 bases lining up with TRBD1. CDR3 length: 14 amino acids. Looked up from germline, CDR1 is SGHTA and CDR2 is FQGNSA. The trim removed 1 base at V and 7 bases at J, leaving 4 bases unmatched. This CDR3 reads CASSLDRGGQPQHF. For the CDR3, the DNA is TGTGCCAGCAGCTTAGACAGGGGTGGGCAGCCCCAGCATTTT.

V usage is TRBV5-1 and J usage is TRBJ2-2; weak D call: TRBD1 (6 bases). Deletions cut 7 bases from V and 6 bases from J, with 22 bases between. Germline-derived CDR1 and CDR2 are SGHRS and YFSETQ. The CDR3 runs to 16 residues. The CDR3, as DNA: TGCGCCAGCGAGTTGGGGCCCAGGGGTGAGGCCGGGGAGCTGTTTTTT. It encodes CASELGPRGEAGELFF.

The rearrangement links TRBV7-2 to TRBJ2-7; 10 positions match TRBD2. V dropped 3 bases and J dropped 4; count of bases not matched to a gene: 6. CDR1 SGHTA and CDR2 FQGNSA come from the germline V gene. This CDR3 has 15 residues. This CDR3 reads CASSFGSGGEYEQYF. The CDR3 bases are TGTGCCAGCAGCTTTGGAAGCGGGGGGGAGTACGAGCAGTACTTC. The variable domain in full, completed from reference TRBV7-2 and TRBJ2-7, reads GAGVSQSPSNKVTEKGKDVELRCDPISGHTALYWYRQSLGQGLEFLIYFQGNSAPDKSGLPSDRFSAERTGGSVSTLTIQRTQQEDSAVYLCASSFGSGGEYEQYFGPGTRLTVT.

The CDR3, as DNA: TGTGCCAGCAGCCAAGAAACTAGCCCAGATACGCAGTATTTT. Translating it yields CASSQETSPDTQYF. V is TRBV4-2 and J is TRBJ2-3; a weak D match, TRBD2 (6 bases). The V and J ends lost 0 bases and 4 bases respectively, with 8 bases between them. The CDR3 is made up of 14 amino acids. Germline V CDR1 and CDR2: LGHNA, YNFKEQ.

The genes are TRBV28 and TRBJ2-7, with a tentative D call TRBD1 (6 bases). The germline V gene encodes CDR1 MDHEN and CDR2 SYDVKM. V shed 6 bases and J shed 0 bases, with 18 bases lying between them. The CDR3 length is 16 residues. The CDR3 bases are TGTGCCAGCAGACAATTCGGGACACTCAACTCCTACGAGCAGTACTTC. This sequence encodes CASRQFGTLNSYEQYF. The full variable domain, with the rest looked up from reference TRBV28 and TRBJ2-7, is DVKVTQSSRYLVKRTGEKVFLECVQDMDHENMFWYRQDPGLGLRLIYFSYDVKMKEKGDIPEGYSVSREKKERFSLILESASTNQTSMYLCASRQFGTLNSYEQYFGPGTRLTVT.

Regarding this clone: Its ends do not fully match the called genes, so a read error is possible. The chain joins TRBV7-7 to TRBJ2-2; a possible D gene is TRBD2 (6 bases). Germline CDR1 reads SSHAT; CDR2 reads FNYEAQ (reference sequence). The CDR3 totals 15 residues. CDR3 loop: CASSRRVGGTGELFF. CDR3 nucleotide sequence: TGTGCTAGCAGCCGTAGGGTGGGAGGCACCGGGGAGCTGTTTTTT.

The chain has TRBV29-1 and TRBJ2-7, with TRBD1 identical over 7 bases. The V gene's germline CDR1 is SQVTM and CDR2 ANQGSEA. CDR3 length: 12 residues. The J segment lost 3 bases and the V segment lost 3 bases, leaving 2 bases of the junction unmatched. CDR3 residues: CSVEWDSYEQYF. DNA for the CDR3: TGCAGCGTTGAGTGGGACAGCTACGAGCAGTACTTC.

This clone was detected only a few times. V gene TRBV7-9 combines with J gene TRBJ2-7; D gene ambiguous. Germline V gene lookup returns CDR1 SEHNR and CDR2 FQNEAQ (reference sequence). The V and J ends lost 2 bases and 5 bases respectively, with 13 bases between them. This CDR3 is 14 amino acids long. For the CDR3, the DNA is TGTGCCAGCAGCTTAAATCCCCGGGTTCACGAGCAGTACTTC. This codes for CASSLNPRVHEQYF.

This clone was counted only a few times. The rearrangement links TRBV5-1 to TRBJ2-1; no clear D gene. V was cut by 1 base and J by 0 bases, with 8 bases left in between. Germline V CDR1 and CDR2: SGHRS, YFSETQ. The CDR3 has 15 amino acids. In DNA form, the CDR3 reads TGCGCCAGCAGCTTGAGGTGGAGCTCCTACAATGAGCAGTTCTTC. It codes for CASSLRWSSYNEQFF.

This clone appeared a few times. This chain uses TRBV11-1 with TRBJ2-3; 10 nucleotides agree with TRBD2. Germline CDR1 is SGHAT and CDR2 is FQDESV (reference sequence). The CDR3 is made up of 14 amino acids. V shed 5 bases and J 5 bases; nucleotides not matched to a gene: 4. CDR3 bases: TGTGCCAGCAGCGACAGGACTAGCGGAGATACGCAGTATTTT. This gives the protein CASSDRTSGDTQYF.

The rearrangement uses TRBV5-1 and TRBJ2-4; the match to TRBD2 covers 8 bases. Germline V CDR1 and CDR2: SGHRS, YFSETQ. V shed 5 bases, J shed 9 bases, and the junction held 10 bases outside the gene matches. This CDR3 has 14 residues. CDR3 loop: CASSPPGLGAIQYF. The CDR3 DNA is TGCGCCAGCAGTCCTCCGGGACTAGGGGCCATTCAGTACTTC.

V usage is TRBV6-6 and J usage is TRBJ2-2, with D uncertain. The CDR3 loop spans 13 amino acids. The ends were cut back, 6 bases at V and 8 bases at J, with 13 bases in the middle. Germline lookup yields CDR1 MNHNY and CDR2 SVGAGI (reference sequence). The CDR3 loop reads CASSPGPPGELFF. The CDR3 DNA follows: TGTGCCAGCAGCCCTGGGCCCCCGGGGGAGCTGTTTTTT.

This clone appeared once. This chain uses TRBV5-1 with TRBJ1-1; D possibly corresponds to TRBD1 (5 bases). Trimming took off 3 bases at V and 0 bases at J, with 12 bases between the two ends. The CDR3 is 15 amino acids. Germline CDR1 and CDR2: SGHRS and YFSETQ. DNA for the CDR3: TGCGCCAGCAGCTATGGGGGACTTTTGAACACTGAAGCTTTCTTT. Protein sequence: CASSYGGLLNTEAFF.

This clone was picked up one time. The CDR3 is CASSSLREGYEQYF. The CDR3 DNA sequence: TGTGCCAGCAGCAGTTTAAGGGAGGGGTACGAGCAGTACTTC. The rearrangement links TRBV11-2 to TRBJ2-7; 7 bases fit TRBD2. This CDR3 is built from 14 residues. J lost 4 bases, V lost 5 bases, and 8 bases had no gene match. In germline, CDR1 is SGHAT, CDR2 FQNNGV. Drawing the rest from reference TRBV11-2 and TRBJ2-7, the complete variable domain is EAGVAQSPRYKIIEKRQSVAFWCNPISGHATLYWYQQILGQGPKLLIQFQNNGVVDDSQLPKDRFSAERLKGVDSTLKIQPAKLEDSAVYLCASSSLREGYEQYFGPGTRLTVT.